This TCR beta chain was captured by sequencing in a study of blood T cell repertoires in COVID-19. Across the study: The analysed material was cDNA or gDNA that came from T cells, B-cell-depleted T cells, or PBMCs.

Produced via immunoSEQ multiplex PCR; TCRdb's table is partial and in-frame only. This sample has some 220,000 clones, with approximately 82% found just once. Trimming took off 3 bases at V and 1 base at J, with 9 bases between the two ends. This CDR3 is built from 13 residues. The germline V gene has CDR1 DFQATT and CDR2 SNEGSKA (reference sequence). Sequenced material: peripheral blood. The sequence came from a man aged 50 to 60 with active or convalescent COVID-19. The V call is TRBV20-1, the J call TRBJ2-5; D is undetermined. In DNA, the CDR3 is TGCAGTGCTAGTAAGACTCTCCAAGAGACCCAGTACTTC. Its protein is CSASKTLQETQYF.